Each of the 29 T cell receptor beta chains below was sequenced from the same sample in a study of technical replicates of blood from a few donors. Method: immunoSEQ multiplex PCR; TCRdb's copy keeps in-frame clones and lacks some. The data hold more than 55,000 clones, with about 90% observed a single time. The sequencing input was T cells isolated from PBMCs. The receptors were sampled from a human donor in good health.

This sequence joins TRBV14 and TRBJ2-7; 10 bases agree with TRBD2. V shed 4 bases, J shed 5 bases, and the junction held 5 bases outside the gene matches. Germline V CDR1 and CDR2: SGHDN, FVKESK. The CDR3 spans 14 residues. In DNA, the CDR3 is TGTGCCAGCAGCCCTCCTAGCGGGAGAAACGAGCAGTACTTC. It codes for CASSPPSGRNEQYF.

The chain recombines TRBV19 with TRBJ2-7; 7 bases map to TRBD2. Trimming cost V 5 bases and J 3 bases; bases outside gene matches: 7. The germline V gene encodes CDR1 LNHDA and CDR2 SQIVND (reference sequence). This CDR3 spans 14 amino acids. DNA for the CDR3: TGTGCCAGTAGTCCCCTAGCGGAGGGCTACGAGCAGTACTTC. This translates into CASSPLAEGYEQYF.

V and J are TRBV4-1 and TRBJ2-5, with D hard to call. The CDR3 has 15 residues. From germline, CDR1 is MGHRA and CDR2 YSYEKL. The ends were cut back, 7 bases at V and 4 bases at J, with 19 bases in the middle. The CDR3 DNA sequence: TGCGCCAGCAAAAGCCGACAACCCTCCGGAGAGACCCAGTACTTC. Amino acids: CASKSRQPSGETQYF.

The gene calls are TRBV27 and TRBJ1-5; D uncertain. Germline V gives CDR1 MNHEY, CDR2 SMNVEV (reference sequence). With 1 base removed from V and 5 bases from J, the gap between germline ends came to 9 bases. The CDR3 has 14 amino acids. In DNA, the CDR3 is TGTGCCAGCAGTTTATGGAGGGCCGATCAGCCCCAGCATTTT. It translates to CASSLWRADQPQHF.

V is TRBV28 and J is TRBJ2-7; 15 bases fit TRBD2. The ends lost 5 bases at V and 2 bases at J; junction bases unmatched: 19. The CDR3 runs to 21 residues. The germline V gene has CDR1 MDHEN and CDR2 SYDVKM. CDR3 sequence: CASSPTPGLAGGPFQPYEQYF. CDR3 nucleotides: TGTGCCAGCAGTCCGACCCCGGGACTAGCGGGAGGCCCCTTTCAACCCTACGAGCAGTACTTC.

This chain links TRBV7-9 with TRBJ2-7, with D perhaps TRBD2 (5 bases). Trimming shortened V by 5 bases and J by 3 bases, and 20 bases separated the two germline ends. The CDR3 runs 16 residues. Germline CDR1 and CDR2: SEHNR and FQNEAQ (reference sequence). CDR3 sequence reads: CASSESGLLQIYEQYF. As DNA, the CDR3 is TGTGCCAGCAGCGAAAGTGGACTGCTCCAAATCTACGAGCAGTACTTC.

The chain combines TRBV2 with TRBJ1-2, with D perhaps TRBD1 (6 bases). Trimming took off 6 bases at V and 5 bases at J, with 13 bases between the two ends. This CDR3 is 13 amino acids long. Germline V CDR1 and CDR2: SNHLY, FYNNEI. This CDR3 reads CASRGQGSYGYTF. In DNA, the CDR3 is TGTGCCAGCAGGGGTCAGGGGTCTTATGGCTACACCTTC.

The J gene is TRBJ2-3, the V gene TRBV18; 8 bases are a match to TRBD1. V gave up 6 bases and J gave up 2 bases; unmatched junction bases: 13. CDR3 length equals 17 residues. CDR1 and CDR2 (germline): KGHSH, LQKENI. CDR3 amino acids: CASSPDMWTGNTDTQYF. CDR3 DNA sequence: TGTGCCAGCTCGCCCGACATGTGGACAGGGAACACAGATACGCAGTATTTT.

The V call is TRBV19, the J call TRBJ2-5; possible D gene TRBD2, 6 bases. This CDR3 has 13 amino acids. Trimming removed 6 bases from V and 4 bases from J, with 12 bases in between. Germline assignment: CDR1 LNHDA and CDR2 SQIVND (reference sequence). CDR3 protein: CASRSGVGETQYF. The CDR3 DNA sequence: TGTGCCAGTAGATCGGGAGTTGGAGAGACCCAGTACTTC.

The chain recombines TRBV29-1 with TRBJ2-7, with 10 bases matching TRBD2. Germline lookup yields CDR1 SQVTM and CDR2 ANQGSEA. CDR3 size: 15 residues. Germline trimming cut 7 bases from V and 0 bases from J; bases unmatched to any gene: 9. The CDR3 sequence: CSGRGTSESSYEQYF. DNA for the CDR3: TGCAGCGGCCGCGGGACTAGCGAAAGCTCCTACGAGCAGTACTTC.

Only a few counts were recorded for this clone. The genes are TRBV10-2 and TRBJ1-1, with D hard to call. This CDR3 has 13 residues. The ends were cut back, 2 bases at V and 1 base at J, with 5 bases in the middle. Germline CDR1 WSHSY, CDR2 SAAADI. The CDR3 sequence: CASSEQANTEAFF. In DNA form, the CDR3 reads TGCGCCAGCAGTGAGCAGGCGAACACTGAAGCTTTCTTT.

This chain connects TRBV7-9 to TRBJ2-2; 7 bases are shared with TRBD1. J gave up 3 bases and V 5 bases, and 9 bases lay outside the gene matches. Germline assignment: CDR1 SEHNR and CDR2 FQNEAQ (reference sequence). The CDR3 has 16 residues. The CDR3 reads CASSPGDSAHTGELFF. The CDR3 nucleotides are TGTGCCAGCAGCCCAGGGGACAGCGCTCACACCGGGGAGCTGTTTTTT.

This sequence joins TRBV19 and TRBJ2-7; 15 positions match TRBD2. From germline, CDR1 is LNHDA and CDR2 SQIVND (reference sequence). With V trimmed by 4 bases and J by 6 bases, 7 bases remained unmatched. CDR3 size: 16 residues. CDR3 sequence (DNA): TGTGCCAGTAGTACTGCTGGGGGACTAGCGGGAGGCGAGCAGTACTTC. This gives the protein CASSTAGGLAGGEQYF.

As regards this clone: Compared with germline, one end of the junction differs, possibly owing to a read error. CDR3 DNA: TGTGCCAGCAGCTTTAGCCGGGACACGCCCGAGGTTGACTTC. Translating gives CASSFSRDTPEVDF. V gene TRBV7-2 combines with J gene TRBJ2-7; possibly TRBD1 for D (6 bases). Germline CDR1 SGHTA, CDR2 FQGNSA. The CDR3 sequence is 14 residues long.

Written as DNA, the CDR3 is TGTGCCAGCTCAACTCGACAGGGGGCGGGTGAAGCTTTCTTT. This codes for CASSTRQGAGEAFF. The chain uses TRBV18 and TRBJ1-1, with 10 bases matching TRBD1. The CDR3 runs 14 residues. J gave up 7 bases and V 5 bases, and 7 bases lay outside the gene matches. The V gene's germline CDR1 is KGHSH and CDR2 LQKENI.

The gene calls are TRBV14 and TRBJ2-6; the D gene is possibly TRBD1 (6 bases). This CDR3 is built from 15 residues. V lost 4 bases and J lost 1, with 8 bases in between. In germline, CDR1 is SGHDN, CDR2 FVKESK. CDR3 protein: CASSLTGSGANVLTF. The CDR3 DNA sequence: TGTGCCAGCAGCCTTACAGGGTCTGGGGCCAACGTCCTGACTTTC.

CDR3 coding DNA: TGTGCCAGCAGTTCCCTTATCTTAAGGGGTGGCCATGAAAAACTGTTTTTT. Amino acids: CASSSLILRGGHEKLFF. The V gene is TRBV28, the J gene TRBJ1-4; tentative D call: TRBD1 (5 bases). V shed 4 bases and J shed 6 bases, with 21 bases lying between them. Germline loops: CDR1 MDHEN, CDR2 SYDVKM. There are 17 residues in the CDR3.

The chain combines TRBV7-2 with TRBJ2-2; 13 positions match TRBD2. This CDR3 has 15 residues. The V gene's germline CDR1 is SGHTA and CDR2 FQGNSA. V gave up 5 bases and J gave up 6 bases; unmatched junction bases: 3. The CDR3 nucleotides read TGTGCCAGCAGCGCAGGACTAGCGGGGGCCGGGGAGCTGTTTTTT. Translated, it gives CASSAGLAGAGELFF.

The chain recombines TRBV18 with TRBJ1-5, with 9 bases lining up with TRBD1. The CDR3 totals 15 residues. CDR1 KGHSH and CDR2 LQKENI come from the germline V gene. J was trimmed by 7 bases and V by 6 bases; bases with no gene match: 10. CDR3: CASSLGTGSAQPQHF. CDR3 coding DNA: TGTGCCAGCTCCCTTGGGACAGGGTCGGCCCAGCCCCAGCATTTT.

CDR3 coding DNA: TGTGCCAGTAGCTACAGGGTCTCCTACGAGCAGTACTTC. It specifies CASSYRVSYEQYF. J is TRBJ2-7 and V is TRBV19; D perhaps matches TRBD1 (6 bases). CDR1 is LNHDA, CDR2 SQIVND, per germline (reference sequence). V was shortened by 6 bases and J by 0 bases, with 9 bases between the two germline ends. This CDR3 comprises 13 residues.

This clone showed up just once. CDR3 protein: CAIPEGSNTGELFF. The CDR3 DNA sequence: TGTGCCATCCCGGAGGGGTCGAACACCGGGGAGCTGTTTTTT. V usage is TRBV10-3 and J usage is TRBJ2-2; perhaps TRBD2 as D (6 bases). V lost 8 bases and J 0 bases, leaving 10 bases between the germline ends. CDR1 is ENHRY, CDR2 SYGVKD, per germline. The CDR3 consists of 14 residues.

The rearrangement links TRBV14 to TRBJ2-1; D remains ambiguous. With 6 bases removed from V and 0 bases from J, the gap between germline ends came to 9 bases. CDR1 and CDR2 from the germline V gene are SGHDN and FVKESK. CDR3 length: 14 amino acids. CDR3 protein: CASRAVSSYNEQFF. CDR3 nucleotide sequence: TGTGCCAGCAGGGCGGTAAGCTCCTACAATGAGCAGTTCTTC.

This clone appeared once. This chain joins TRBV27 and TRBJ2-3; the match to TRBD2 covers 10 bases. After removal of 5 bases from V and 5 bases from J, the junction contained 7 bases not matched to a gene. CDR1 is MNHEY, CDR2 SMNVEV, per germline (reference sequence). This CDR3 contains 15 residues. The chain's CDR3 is CASSTSGVRGDTQYF. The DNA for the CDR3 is TGTGCCAGCAGTACTAGCGGGGTTAGAGGAGATACGCAGTATTTT.

CDR3 protein: CASSELAGGIYEQFF. The CDR3 region has the DNA TGTGCCAGCAGTGAACTAGCGGGAGGAATCTATGAGCAGTTCTTC. The chain joins TRBV25-1 to TRBJ2-1, with 11 bases matching TRBD2. V lost 2 bases, J lost 8 bases, and 5 bases stayed unmatched. Germline V gene data show CDR1 as MGHDK and CDR2 as SYGVNS. The CDR3 consists of 15 residues.

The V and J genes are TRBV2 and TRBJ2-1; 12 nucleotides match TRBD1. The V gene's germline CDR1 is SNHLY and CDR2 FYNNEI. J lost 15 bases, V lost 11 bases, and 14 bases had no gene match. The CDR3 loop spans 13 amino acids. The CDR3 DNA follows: TGTGCCGGGTCTAAAGCCGGGACAGGGGGCATGTTCTTC. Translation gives CAGSKAGTGGMFF.

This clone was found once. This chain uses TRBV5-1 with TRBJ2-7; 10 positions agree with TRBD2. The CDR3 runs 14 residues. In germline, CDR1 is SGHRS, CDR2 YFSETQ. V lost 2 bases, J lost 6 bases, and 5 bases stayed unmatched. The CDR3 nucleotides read TGCGCCAGCAGCTTTACTAGCGGGATCGGCGAGCAGTACTTC. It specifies CASSFTSGIGEQYF.

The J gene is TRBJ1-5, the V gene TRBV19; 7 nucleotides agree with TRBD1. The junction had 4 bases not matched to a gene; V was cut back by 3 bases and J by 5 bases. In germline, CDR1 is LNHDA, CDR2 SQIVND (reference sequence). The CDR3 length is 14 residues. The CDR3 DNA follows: TGTGCCAGTAGTATCGTTACAGGGGATCAGCCCCAGCATTTT. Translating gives CASSIVTGDQPQHF.

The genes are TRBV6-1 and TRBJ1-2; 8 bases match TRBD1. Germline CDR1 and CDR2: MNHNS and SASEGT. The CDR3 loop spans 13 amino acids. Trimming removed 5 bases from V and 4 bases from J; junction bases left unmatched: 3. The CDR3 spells CASSSGQVYGYTF. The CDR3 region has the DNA TGTGCCAGCAGTTCGGGACAGGTCTATGGCTACACCTTC.

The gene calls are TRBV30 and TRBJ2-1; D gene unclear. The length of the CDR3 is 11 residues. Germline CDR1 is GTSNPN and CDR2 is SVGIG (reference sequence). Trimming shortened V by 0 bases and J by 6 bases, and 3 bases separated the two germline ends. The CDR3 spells CAWSVSNEQFF. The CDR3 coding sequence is TGTGCCTGGAGTGTCAGCAATGAGCAGTTCTTC.